The 27 T cell receptor beta chains given below trace back to one sample, sequenced in a study of blood T cells in healthy people across ages. Sample-barcoded 5' priming and a J-beta primer mix drove a second PCR of roughly 6 to 12 cycles. TCRdb re-called the 5' RACE reads with MiXCR, one entry per CDR3 protein. The sample carries 600,000 to 850,000 distinct CDR3 sequences, more than 20% recorded once. The data were also submitted as part of a second study, on T cells of mothers and their children.

The sequenced sample consisted of blood. The receptors stem from a boy younger than 18 in good health.

The chain uses TRBV2 and TRBJ2-4; no clear D gene. V was clipped by 3 bases and J by 0 bases, with 6 bases between them. Germline loops: CDR1 SNHLY, CDR2 FYNNEI. This CDR3 spans 14 amino acids. CDR3 coding DNA: TGTGCCAGCAGTGATACTTTAGCCAAAAACATTCAGTACTTC. Translation gives CASSDTLAKNIQYF.

The chain carries TRBV19 and TRBJ1-5, with TRBD1 as a possible D gene (5 bases). CDR3 length: 12 residues. Germline V CDR1 and CDR2: LNHDA, SQIVND (reference sequence). Trimming stripped 10 bases from V and 4 bases from J, with 11 bases between. CDR3 protein: CATGDGNQPQHF. CDR3 DNA: TGTGCCACCGGGGACGGTAATCAGCCCCAGCATTTT.

J is TRBJ2-5 and V is TRBV29-1, with 11 bases that match TRBD1. Per germline, CDR1 SQVTM and CDR2 ANQGSEA. V lost 7 bases and J lost 3; bases outside the gene matches: 1. This CDR3 region has 12 residues. In DNA, the CDR3 is TGCAGCGAGGGACAGGGGGAAGAGACCCAGTACTTC. Translating it yields CSEGQGEETQYF.

The DNA for the CDR3 is TGCAGCGTTGAAGATAGCGGAGACTACAATGAGCAGTTCTTC. Amino acid sequence: CSVEDSGDYNEQFF. This chain joins TRBV29-1 and TRBJ2-1; tentative D call: TRBD2 (6 bases). CDR3 length: 14 amino acids. The germline V gene has CDR1 SQVTM and CDR2 ANQGSEA. The V end lost 0 bases, the J end lost 3 bases, and 9 bases lay between the germline ends.

The chain couples TRBV4-2 to TRBJ2-5; 8 bases line up with TRBD2. J was trimmed by 3 bases and V by 0 bases; bases with no gene match: 6. Per germline, CDR1 LGHNA and CDR2 YNFKEQ. The CDR3 loop spans 16 amino acids. The CDR3 DNA sequence: TGTGCCAGCAGCCAAGATGCCGGGACTAGTGAAGAGACCCAGTACTTC. This translates into CASSQDAGTSEETQYF.

This clonotype was observed a few times. V gene TRBV18 combines with J gene TRBJ2-5; D tentatively reads TRBD1 or TRBD2 (5 bases each). The CDR3 has 13 residues. Germline V gene sequence: CDR1 KGHSH, CDR2 LQKENI. V was cut by 8 bases and J by 1 base, with 11 bases left in between. The CDR3: CASAPGTQETQYF. CDR3 nucleotides: TGTGCCAGCGCGCCTGGGACCCAAGAGACCCAGTACTTC. The full variable domain, in which reference TRBV18 and TRBJ2-5 provide the parts outside the CDR3, is NAGVMQNPRHLVRRRGQEARLRCSPMKGHSHVYWYRQLPEEGLKFMVYLQKENIIDESGMPKERFSAEFPKEGPSILRIQQVVRGDSAAYFCASAPGTQETQYFGPGTRLLVL.

This clonotype occurred many times. The V and J genes are TRBV28 and TRBJ2-7, with D uncertain. The germline V and J ends were trimmed by 3 bases and 6 bases, with 9 bases remaining between them. The germline gives CDR1 MDHEN, CDR2 SYDVKM. CDR3 length: 12 amino acids. CDR3 in amino acids: CASSFGGLEQYF. DNA for the CDR3: TGTGCCAGCAGTTTTGGTGGGCTCGAGCAGTACTTC.

The chain links TRBV27 to TRBJ2-1, with D possibly TRBD2 on 5 matching bases. V lost 5 bases to trimming and J lost 6 bases, with 17 bases between them. The germline CDR1 and CDR2 sequences are MNHEY and SMNVEV (reference sequence). The CDR3 covers 15 residues. DNA of the CDR3: TGTGCCAGCAGTCCATCCGGGGTAGTTTTCAATGAGCAGTTCTTC. This gives the protein CASSPSGVVFNEQFF.

This clonotype has a count of ten or more. This sequence joins TRBV29-1 and TRBJ2-1; 12 bases match TRBD2. CDR1 SQVTM and CDR2 ANQGSEA come from the germline V gene. The ends lost 2 bases at V and 4 bases at J; junction bases unmatched: 15. This CDR3 contains 19 residues. In DNA form, the CDR3 reads TGCAGCGTTGAACTTCCGGGACTAGCGGGCGTCCGTTCTTACAATGAGCAGTTCTTC. This codes for CSVELPGLAGVRSYNEQFF.

This clonotype was observed a few times. The chain joins TRBV28 to TRBJ1-3, with D hard to call. Germline lookup yields CDR1 MDHEN and CDR2 SYDVKM. This CDR3 has 14 residues. Trimming took 2 bases from V and 2 from J, leaving 7 bases between them. CDR3 amino acids: CASSLGKTGNTIYF. The CDR3 region has the DNA TGTGCCAGCAGTTTAGGGAAAACTGGAAACACCATATATTTT.

This clonotype was recorded a few times. The chain joins TRBV7-9 to TRBJ2-1; TRBD1 aligns across 9 bases. This CDR3 contains 12 residues. In germline, CDR1 is SEHNR, CDR2 FQNEAQ (reference sequence). The ends lost 9 bases at V and 9 bases at J; junction bases unmatched: 6. DNA of the CDR3: TGTGCCAGTGAACAGGGGGCAGGTGAGCAGTTCTTC. This sequence encodes CASEQGAGEQFF.

This clonotype was counted only a few times. The V and J genes are TRBV6-5 and TRBJ2-3; D call uncertain. Germline CDR1 MNHEY, CDR2 SVGAGI. V lost 5 bases and J lost 4, with 10 bases in between. CDR3 size: 13 residues. The DNA of the CDR3 is TGTGCCAGCAGTCCCGAGGAGCCAGATACGCAGTATTTT. This gives the protein CASSPEEPDTQYF.

This rearrangement joins TRBV7-8 to TRBJ2-1, with D maybe TRBD2 (6 bases). V lost 4 bases to trimming and J lost 0 bases, with 13 bases between them. Germline CDR1 and CDR2: SGHVS and FQNEAQ. This CDR3 has 16 amino acids. In nucleotides, the CDR3 is TGTGCCAGCAGCTCTCTTAGCGGAGCCTCCTACAATGAGCAGTTCTTC. Residues: CASSSLSGASYNEQFF.

This clonotype was recorded a few times. The chain couples TRBV5-5 to TRBJ1-1; weak D call: TRBD1 (5 bases). The V and J ends lost 2 bases and 2 bases respectively, with 13 bases between them. The V gene's germline CDR1 is SGHKS and CDR2 YYEKEE (reference sequence). CDR3 length: 15 residues. This CDR3 is CASSFGDRGNTEAFF. The CDR3 DNA sequence: TGTGCCAGCAGCTTTGGCGACCGGGGCAACACTGAAGCTTTCTTT.

This clonotype was recorded a few times. One end of the junction does not line up with germline, which may come from a read error. V usage is TRBV19 and J usage is TRBJ2-1, with a weak D call TRBD1 (7 bases). In germline, CDR1 is LNHDA, CDR2 SQIVND (reference sequence). CDR3 length: 16 amino acids. The CDR3 region has the DNA TGTGCCAGTAGTATAGCGGAGGGGGCGGGCTACAATGAGCAGCTCTTC. This translates into CASSIAEGAGYNEQLF.

This clonotype was observed a handful of times. V usage is TRBV20-1 and J usage is TRBJ2-1; D is possibly TRBD1 (6 bases). V was cut by 0 bases and J by 6 bases, with 21 bases left in between. The CDR3 extends over 17 amino acids. The germline CDR1 and CDR2 sequences are DFQATT and SNEGSKA (reference sequence). The CDR3 DNA reads as TGCAGTGCTAGAGATTTTCGGGCCGTGACAGGTATCAATGAGCAGTTCTTC. Protein product: CSARDFRAVTGINEQFF.

The chain joins TRBV28 to TRBJ2-7; D is perhaps TRBD1 or TRBD2 (5 bases each). The CDR3 runs 15 residues. Germline CDR1 and CDR2: MDHEN and SYDVKM. Trimming took off 5 bases at V and 5 bases at J, with 19 bases between the two ends. CDR3 amino acids: CASSAPGTPGDEQYF. The CDR3 DNA reads TGTGCCAGCAGTGCGCCCGGGACCCCAGGAGACGAGCAGTACTTC.

CDR3 loop: CASSPRDGAYEQYF. CDR3 DNA: TGTGCCAGCAGCCCCCGGGACGGGGCTTACGAGCAGTACTTC. The chain links TRBV3-1 to TRBJ2-7, with D tentatively TRBD1 or TRBD2 (5 bases each). Trimming removed 4 bases at V and 4 bases at J, with 14 bases between. This CDR3 comprises 14 residues. Germline assignment: CDR1 LGHDT and CDR2 YNNKEL (reference sequence).

In its sample, this clonotype was seen a few times. The chain links TRBV6-5 to TRBJ1-2, with D possibly TRBD1 on 6 matching bases. The CDR3 totals 14 residues. Trimming took off 0 bases at V and 6 bases at J, with 11 bases between the two ends. Germline values: CDR1 MNHEY, CDR2 SVGAGI. The CDR3 loop is CASSYSVQGHGYTF. Here the CDR3 DNA reads TGTGCCAGCAGTTACTCAGTCCAGGGGCATGGCTACACCTTC.

The chain is built from TRBV14 and TRBJ2-1; 10 nucleotides align to TRBD2. This CDR3 region has 16 residues. CDR1 is SGHDN and CDR2 is FVKESK in the germline V gene. Losses at the gene ends were 1 base for V and 8 bases for J; bases not matched to a gene: 8. In nucleotides, the CDR3 is TGTGCCAGCAGCCAAGTATCAGCGGGGGGGAGCGATGAGCAGTTCTTC. This codes for CASSQVSAGGSDEQFF.

V usage is TRBV6-2 or TRBV6-3 and J usage is TRBJ2-3; 7 bases are a match to TRBD2. V gave up 7 bases and J gave up 2 bases; unmatched junction bases: 9. The length of the CDR3 is 15 residues. Per the germline V gene, CDR1 is MNHEY and CDR2 is SVGEGT. CDR3 sequence reads: CASNPLAANTDTQYF. The CDR3 region has the DNA TGTGCCAGCAATCCCCTAGCGGCGAACACAGATACGCAGTATTTT.

This clonotype was counted only a few times. The rearrangement links TRBV7-9 to TRBJ1-6, with 7 bases matching TRBD1. The CDR3 consists of 12 residues. Trimming cost V 4 bases and J 13 bases; bases outside gene matches: 4. The germline V gene has CDR1 SEHNR and CDR2 FQNEAQ (reference sequence). CDR3 DNA sequence: TGTGCCAGCAGCTCCCAGGGGGGGCCCCTCCACTTT. Protein sequence: CASSSQGGPLHF. Filled out from reference TRBV7-9 and TRBJ1-6, the complete variable domain reads DTGVSQNPRHKITKRGQNVTFRCDPISEHNRLYWYRQTLGQGPEFLTYFQNEAQLEKSRLLSDRFSAERPKGSFSTLEIQRTEQGDSAMYLCASSSQGGPLHFGNGTRLTVT.

V usage is TRBV28 and J usage is TRBJ2-4; weak D call: TRBD1 (6 bases). The ends were cut back, 5 bases at V and 3 bases at J, with 17 bases in the middle. This CDR3 has 16 residues. CDR1 is MDHEN and CDR2 is SYDVKM in the germline V gene. CDR3 in DNA: TGTGCCAGCAGTGGCGGACAGCTTCTCTACAAAAACATTCAGTACTTC. Its protein is CASSGGQLLYKNIQYF.

The J gene is TRBJ2-7, the V gene TRBV27; a weak D match, TRBD1 (5 bases). The V gene lost 5 bases and the J gene lost 6 bases, with 17 bases spanning the gap. This CDR3 contains 14 residues. The germline V gene encodes CDR1 MNHEY and CDR2 SMNVEV (reference sequence). CDR3 sequence (DNA): TGTGCCAGCAGTCCACCCCGACAGTGGAGCGAGCAGTACTTC. This encodes CASSPPRQWSEQYF.

The V gene is TRBV7-9, the J gene TRBJ2-3, with D tentatively TRBD1 (6 bases). The CDR3 consists of 11 residues. Germline lookup yields CDR1 SEHNR and CDR2 FQNEAQ (reference sequence). The V gene lost 5 bases and the J gene lost 11 bases, with 11 bases spanning the gap. The CDR3 bases are TGTGCCAGCAGCCCACGGGACAAGCAGTATTTT. Protein sequence: CASSPRDKQYF.

The rearrangement uses TRBV7-2 and TRBJ2-1; the D gene is possibly TRBD1 (6 bases). In germline, CDR1 is SGHTA, CDR2 FQGNSA. Trimming shortened V by 0 bases and J by 9 bases, and 6 bases separated the two germline ends. This CDR3 spans 12 amino acids. DNA of the CDR3: TGTGCCAGCAGCTTAGCGGGGGCTGAGCAGTTCTTC. This encodes CASSLAGAEQFF.

The CDR3 reads CASSSEVTDTQYF. CDR3 nucleotides: TGCGCCAGCAGCTCAGAGGTCACAGATACGCAGTATTTT. V is TRBV5-1 and J is TRBJ2-3; no clear D gene. Germline loops: CDR1 SGHRS, CDR2 YFSETQ. Trimming removed 3 bases at V and 2 bases at J, with 7 bases between. The CDR3 runs to 13 residues.